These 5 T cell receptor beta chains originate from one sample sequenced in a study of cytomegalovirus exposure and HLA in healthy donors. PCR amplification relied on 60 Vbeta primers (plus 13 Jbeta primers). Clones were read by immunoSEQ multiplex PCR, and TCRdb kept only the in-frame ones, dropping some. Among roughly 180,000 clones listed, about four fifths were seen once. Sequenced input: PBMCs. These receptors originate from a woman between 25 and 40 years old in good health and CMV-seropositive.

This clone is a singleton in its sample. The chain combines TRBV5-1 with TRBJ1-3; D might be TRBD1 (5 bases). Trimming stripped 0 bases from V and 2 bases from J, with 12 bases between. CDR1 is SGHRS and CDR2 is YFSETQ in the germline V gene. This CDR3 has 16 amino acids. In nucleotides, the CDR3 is TGCGCCAGCAGCTTGGAGCCCCTGGGGCCTGGAAACACCATATATTTT. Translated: CASSLEPLGPGNTIYF.

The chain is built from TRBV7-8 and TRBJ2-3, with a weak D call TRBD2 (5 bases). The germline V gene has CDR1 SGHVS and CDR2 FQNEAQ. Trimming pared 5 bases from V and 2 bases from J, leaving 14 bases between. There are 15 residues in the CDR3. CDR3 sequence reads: CASSPRPGTTDTQYF. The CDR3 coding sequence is TGTGCCAGCAGCCCCCGTCCGGGAACCACAGATACGCAGTATTTT. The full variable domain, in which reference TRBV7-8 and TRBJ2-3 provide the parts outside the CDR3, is GAGVSQSPRYKVAKRGQDVALRCDPISGHVSLFWYQQALGQGPEFLTYFQNEAQLDKSGLPSDRFFAERPEGSVSTLKIQRTQQEDSAVYLCASSPRPGTTDTQYFGPGTRLTVL.

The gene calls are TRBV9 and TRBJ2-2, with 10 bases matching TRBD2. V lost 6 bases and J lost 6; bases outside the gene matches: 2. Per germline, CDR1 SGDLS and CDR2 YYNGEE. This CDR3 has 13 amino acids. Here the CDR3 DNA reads TGTGCCAGCACAGCGGGAGGGGCCGGGGAGCTGTTTTTT. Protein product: CASTAGGAGELFF.

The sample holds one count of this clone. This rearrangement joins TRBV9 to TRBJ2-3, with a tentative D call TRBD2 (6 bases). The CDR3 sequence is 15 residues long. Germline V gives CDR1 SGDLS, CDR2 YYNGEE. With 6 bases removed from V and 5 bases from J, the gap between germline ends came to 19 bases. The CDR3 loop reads CASTSLGMRGDTQYF. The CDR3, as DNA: TGTGCCAGCACTTCTCTCGGAATGCGGGGAGATACGCAGTATTTT.

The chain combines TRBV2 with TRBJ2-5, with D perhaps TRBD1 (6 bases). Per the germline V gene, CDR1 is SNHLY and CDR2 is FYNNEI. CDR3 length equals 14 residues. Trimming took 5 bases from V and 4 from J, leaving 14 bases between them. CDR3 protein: CASSLQGTPETQYF. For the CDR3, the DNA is TGTGCCAGCAGTCTACAGGGAACCCCAGAGACCCAGTACTTC.